The rows below give T cell receptor beta chains drawn from one sample of a study of identical twins. TCRdb re-derived calls from the 5' RACE reads in MiXCR, one entry per CDR3 protein. The data hold around 230,000 distinct CDR3 sequences, with over 5% observed a single time. These records were also assigned to another study, of T cells expressing NK-cell markers.

Sequenced: CD8+ T cells sorted from blood. The origin of the receptors is a woman between 18 and 29 years old in good health. Both conserved end residues are part of each CDR3. For some rows the clone size is stated as once, few or many, or as a class when expanded; others skip it.

>few|TRBV9|13|TRBJ2-3
CASTPGGEGTQYF
>few|TRBV6-5|17|TRBJ2-7
CASSYGRQTQQGYEQYF
>.|TRBV4-3|13|TRBJ2-7
CASSQEDGYEQYF
>.|TRBV7-9|14|TRBJ2-1
CASSLEPTWDEQFF
>.|TRBV27|13|TRBJ2-4
CASSFTGAGIQHF
>.|TRBV10-3|17|TRBJ2-2
CAIRGGLAGEYTGELFF
>.|TRBV14|15|TRBJ2-1
CASSQFQGGGNEQFF
>many|TRBV11-2|18|TRBJ2-2
CASSSWTSGDANTGELFF
>many|TRBV27|11|TRBJ2-1
CASRTGYEQFF
>few|TRBV13|14|TRBJ2-7
CASSWGQSSYEQYF
>few|TRBV20-1|13|TRBJ1-4
CSAGTGGVEKLFF
>.|TRBV12-5|14|TRBJ2-5
CASGLRALRETQYF
>few|TRBV20-1|16|TRBJ2-1
CSARDRDSGAYNEQFF
>few|TRBV5-1|15|TRBJ1-1
CASSLAAGGDTEAFF
>few|TRBV5-5|16|TRBJ2-2
CASSLGLAKISGELFF
>few|TRBV20-1|16|TRBJ2-1
CSARIHQGARGNEQFF
>once|TRBV29-1|11|TRBJ2-7
CSVWRGSEQYF
>.|TRBV5-6|15|TRBJ1-5
CASSWGTGANQPQHF